Included here is one T cell receptor beta chain sequence, with context. The data stem from a study of cytomegalovirus exposure and HLA in healthy donors. TCRdb's copy holds only in-frame clones and misses some; the assay was immunoSEQ multiplex PCR. The sample holds 160,000 or so clones; 88% are singletons and the top ten take around 3%. The CDR3 has 14 amino acids. V was pared by 0 bases and J by 6 bases, with 2 bases of the junction left unmatched. Per germline, CDR1 SGHRS and CDR2 YFSETQ. The sequence was obtained from a man aged 18 to 29 in good health and CMV-seronegative. V and J are TRBV5-1 and TRBJ2-7; the match to TRBD2 covers 11 bases. Material for sequencing was PBMCs. CDR3 amino acids: CASSLDLAGGEQYF. Here the CDR3 DNA reads TGCGCCAGCAGCTTGGATCTAGCGGGAGGCGAGCAGTACTTC.